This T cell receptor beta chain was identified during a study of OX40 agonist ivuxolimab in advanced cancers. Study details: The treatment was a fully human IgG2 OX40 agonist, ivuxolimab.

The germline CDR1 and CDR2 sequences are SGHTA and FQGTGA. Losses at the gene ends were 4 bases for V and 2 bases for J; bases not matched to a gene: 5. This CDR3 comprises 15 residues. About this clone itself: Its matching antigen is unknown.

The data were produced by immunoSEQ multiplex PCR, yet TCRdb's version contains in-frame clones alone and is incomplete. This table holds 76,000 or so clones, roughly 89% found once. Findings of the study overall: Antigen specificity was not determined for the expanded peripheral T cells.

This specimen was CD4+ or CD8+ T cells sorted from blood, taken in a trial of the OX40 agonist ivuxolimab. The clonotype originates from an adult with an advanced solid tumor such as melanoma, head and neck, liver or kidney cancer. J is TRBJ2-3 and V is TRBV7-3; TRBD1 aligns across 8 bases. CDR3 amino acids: CASSSTGGNTDTQYF. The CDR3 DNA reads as TGTGCCAGCAGCTCTACAGGGGGGAACACAGATACGCAGTATTTT.